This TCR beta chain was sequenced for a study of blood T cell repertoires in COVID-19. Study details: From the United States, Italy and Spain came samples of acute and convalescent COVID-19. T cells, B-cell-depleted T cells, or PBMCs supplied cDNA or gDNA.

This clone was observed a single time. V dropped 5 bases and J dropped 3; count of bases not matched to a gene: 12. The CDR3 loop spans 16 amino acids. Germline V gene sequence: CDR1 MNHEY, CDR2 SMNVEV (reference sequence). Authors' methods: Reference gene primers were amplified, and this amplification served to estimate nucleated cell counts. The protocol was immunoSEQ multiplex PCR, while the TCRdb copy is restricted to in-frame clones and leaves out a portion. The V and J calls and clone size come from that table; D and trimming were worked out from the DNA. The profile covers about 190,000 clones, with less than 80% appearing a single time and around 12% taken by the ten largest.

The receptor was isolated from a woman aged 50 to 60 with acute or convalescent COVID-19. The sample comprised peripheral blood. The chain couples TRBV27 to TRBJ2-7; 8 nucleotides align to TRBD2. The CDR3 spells CASSTHPGLGVYEQYF. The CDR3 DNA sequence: TGTGCCAGCAGTACCCATCCGGGACTAGGGGTCTACGAGCAGTACTTC.